This T cell receptor beta chain derives from a study of lymphopenia after photon versus proton radiotherapy. Study observations and caveats: A bigger post-nadir fall in TCR diversity correlated inversely with survival time in deceased patients. Only patients who died were analyzed for survival; proton advantage is unproven. Relative stability marked proton patients; photon patients lost diversity and naive cells. Oligoclonal CD8+ Temra expansion after nadir drove photon patients' diversity drop.

Germline CDR1 is SGHVS and CDR2 is FNYEAQ. Trimming removed 2 bases at V and 3 bases at J, with 4 bases between. CDR3 length: 13 residues. This clone appeared a single time. Its specificity is not known. Clones were sequenced by immunoSEQ multiplex PCR, and TCRdb holds only the in-frame ones, with some missing. The data show roughly 49,000 clones, 92% seen once. The source was peripheral blood, collected from a patient treated with photon-based radiotherapy. V gene TRBV7-6 combines with J gene TRBJ2-2, with D unclear. The origin of this receptor is a woman between 40 and 55 years old with cholangiocarcinoma. The CDR3 DNA sequence: TGTGCCAGCAGCTTATCTGACACCGGGGAGCTGTTTTTT. It encodes CASSLSDTGELFF.